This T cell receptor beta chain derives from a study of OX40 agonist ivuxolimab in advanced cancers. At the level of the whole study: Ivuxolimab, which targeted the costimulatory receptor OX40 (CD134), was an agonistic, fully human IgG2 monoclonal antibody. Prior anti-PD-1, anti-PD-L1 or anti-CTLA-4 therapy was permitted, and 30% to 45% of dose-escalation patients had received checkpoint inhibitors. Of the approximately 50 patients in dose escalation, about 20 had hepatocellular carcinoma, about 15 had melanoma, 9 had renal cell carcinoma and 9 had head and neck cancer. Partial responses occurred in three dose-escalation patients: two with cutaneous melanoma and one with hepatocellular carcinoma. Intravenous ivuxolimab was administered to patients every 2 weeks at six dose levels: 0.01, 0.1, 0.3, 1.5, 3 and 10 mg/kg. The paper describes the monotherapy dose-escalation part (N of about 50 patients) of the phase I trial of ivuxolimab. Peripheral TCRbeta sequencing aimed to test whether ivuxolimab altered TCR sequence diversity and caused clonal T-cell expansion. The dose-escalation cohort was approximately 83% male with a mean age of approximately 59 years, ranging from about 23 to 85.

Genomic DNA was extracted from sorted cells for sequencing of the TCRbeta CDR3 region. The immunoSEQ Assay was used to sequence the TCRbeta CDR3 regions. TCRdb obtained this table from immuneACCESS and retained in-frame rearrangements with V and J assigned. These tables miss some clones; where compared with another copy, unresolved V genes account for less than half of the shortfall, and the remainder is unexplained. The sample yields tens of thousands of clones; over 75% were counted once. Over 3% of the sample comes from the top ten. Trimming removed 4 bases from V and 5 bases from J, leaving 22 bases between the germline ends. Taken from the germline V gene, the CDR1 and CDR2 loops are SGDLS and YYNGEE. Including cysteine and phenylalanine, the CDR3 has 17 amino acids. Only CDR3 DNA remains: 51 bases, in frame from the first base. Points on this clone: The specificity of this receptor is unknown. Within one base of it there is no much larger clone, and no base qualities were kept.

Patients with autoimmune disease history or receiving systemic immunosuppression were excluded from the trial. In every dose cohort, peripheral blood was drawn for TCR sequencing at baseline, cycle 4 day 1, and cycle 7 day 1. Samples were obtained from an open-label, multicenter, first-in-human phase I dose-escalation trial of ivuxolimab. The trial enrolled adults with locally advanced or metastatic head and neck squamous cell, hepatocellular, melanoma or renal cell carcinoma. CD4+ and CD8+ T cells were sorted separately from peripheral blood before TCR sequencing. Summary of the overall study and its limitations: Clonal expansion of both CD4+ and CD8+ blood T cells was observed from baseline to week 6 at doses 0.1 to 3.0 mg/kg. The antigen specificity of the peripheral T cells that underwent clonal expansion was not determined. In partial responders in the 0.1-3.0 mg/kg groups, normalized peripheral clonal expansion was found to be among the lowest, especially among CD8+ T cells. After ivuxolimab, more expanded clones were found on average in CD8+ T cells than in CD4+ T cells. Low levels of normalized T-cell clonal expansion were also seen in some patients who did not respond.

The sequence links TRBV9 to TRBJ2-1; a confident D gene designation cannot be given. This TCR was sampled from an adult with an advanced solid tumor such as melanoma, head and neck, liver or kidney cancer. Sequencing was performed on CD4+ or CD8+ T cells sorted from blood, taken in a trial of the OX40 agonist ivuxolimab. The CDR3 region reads CASSPWIIPTNDNEQFF. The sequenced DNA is TGTGCCAGCAGCCCCTGGATCATACCTACCAACGACAATGAGCAGTTCTTC.